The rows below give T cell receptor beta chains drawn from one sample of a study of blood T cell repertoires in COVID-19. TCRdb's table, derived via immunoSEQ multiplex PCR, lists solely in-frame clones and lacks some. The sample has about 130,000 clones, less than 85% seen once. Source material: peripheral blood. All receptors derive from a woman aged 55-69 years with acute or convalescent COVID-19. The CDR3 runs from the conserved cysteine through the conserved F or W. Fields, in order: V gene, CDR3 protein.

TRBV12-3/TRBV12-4	CASNQRGGTEAFF
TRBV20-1	CSASTVNYGYTF
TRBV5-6	CASSLGHPLYGYTF
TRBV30	CAWSIWGGGQETQYF
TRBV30	CALGPQNTEAFF
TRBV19	CASFGGQVLLTNYGYTF
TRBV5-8	CASSKLASGKNIQYF
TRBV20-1	CSASMGLAGDEQYF
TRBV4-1	CASTRRSGENEKLFF
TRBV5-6	CASSLVTGYGQQGNTIYF
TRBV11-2	CASTVQGSHEQFF
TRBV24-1	CATSEGGGSYGYTF
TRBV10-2	CASSRTYTEAFF
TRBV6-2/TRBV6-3	CASSSRALAGSTDTQYF
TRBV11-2	CASSLGTGRLSDSPLHF
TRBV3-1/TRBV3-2	CASNQGRGYGYTF
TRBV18	CASSYALTGLGTEAFF
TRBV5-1	CASSPMGADSSYNSPLHF
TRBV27	CASSPNLRDIQYF
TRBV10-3	CAISESPRVGGYTF
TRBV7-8	CASSATGNTIYF
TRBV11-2	CASSPLGDSRNTEAFF
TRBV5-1	CASLRVAGVQETQYF
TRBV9	CASSVGDTHTGELFF
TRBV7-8	CASSALGTGWGYTF
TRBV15	CATSRGPGGTISPLHF
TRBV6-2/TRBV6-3	CASSYRGGRYEQYF
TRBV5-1	CASRPDRDGTQYF
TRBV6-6	CASSLGQGATEAFF
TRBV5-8	CASSLGTGPYSTYGYTF
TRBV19	CASSSPKRDSEAFF
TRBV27	CASSLRVSTGELFF
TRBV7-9	CASSLAWDSSRRGYTF
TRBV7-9	CASSLVQGNTEAFF
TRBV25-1	CASSDGGWTGELFF
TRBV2	CASSEQGMNTEAFF
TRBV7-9	CASSPRGSAASSYGYTF
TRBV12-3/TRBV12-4	CASSLEHQPQHF
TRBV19	CASSILTGAIEAFF
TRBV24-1	CATSDPAQGTEAFF